The following is a T cell receptor (beta chain) sequence with its context. This clonotype is regarded as large (0.1 to 1%). Its target antigen remains unknown. One base away there is no much larger clone; base qualities are not given. CDR1 and CDR2 (DFQATT, SNEGSKA) derive from the germline V gene (reference sequence). The CDR3 runs 13 residues from the cysteine to the phenylalanine. Only CDR3 DNA is held: 39 bases, read in frame from base 1. Between the V and J ends, shortened by 7 bases and 3 bases respectively, the junction contains 15 bases. These data come from a study of RUNX1 and TCR beta rearrangement in T-cell leukemia (dated by TCRdb to 2018 to 2020). Regarding the complete study: The study compared TCR beta rearrangements and CDR3 junctions in 13 to 15 T-ALLs carrying mono-allelic acquired RUNX1 mutations versus about 10 RUNX1 wildtype T-ALLs. Every RUNX1 mutation in the mutated group was heterozygous, with approximately nine located in the Runt homology domain and a few in the transactivation domain. RUNX1 wildtype T-ALLs were matched for an immature maturation arrest stage, defined by absent cytoplasmic or surface TCR beta protein. To allow a comparison of D1 versus D2 segments, the RUNX1 wildtype T-ALLs were chosen so that each carried at least incomplete clonal TCR beta rearrangements. The RUNX1-mutated T-ALLs covered a wider range of maturation arrest stages, including cases that were arrested before TCR beta rearrangement began. For comparison with results from a Runx1 knockout mouse model, TCR beta rearrangements in human T-ALL were analyzed. An earlier study had established the RUNX1 mutation status of the T-ALL cases. The multicentric trials consisted of GRAALL-2003 and GRAALL-2005. Genomic DNA was subjected to EuroClonality multiplex PCR, after which TCR rearrangements were assessed by Genescan analysis.

The paper's findings and limits, for the study overall: The number of available clonal rearrangements was too small to assess TCR beta CDR3 length or D segment truncation in T-ALLs. RUNX1-mutated and wildtype T-ALLs showed similar TCR beta J1 cluster usage, with no significant difference. In clonal rearrangements, TCR beta D1 segment usage was not significantly different between RUNX1-mutated (roughly 83%) and wildtype (roughly 61%) T-ALLs. Fewer RUNX1-mutated T-ALLs carried clonal TCR beta rearrangements (roughly 60%) than reported for T-ALL generally (over 80%).

For oncotyping and quantification of minimal residual disease, T-ALL samples were taken at diagnosis from children and adults treated according to protocol. Library preparation used PCR. The sequencer was an Illumina MiSeq. Characterization of TCR beta DJ and VDJ rearrangements was performed by next generation amplicon sequencing. From the authors' description of their analysis: The Vidjil software was applied to the amplicon sequencing data to identify clonal TCR beta rearrangements. Characteristics of TCR beta rearrangements in the RUNX1-mutated versus wildtype groups were compared using two-tailed Fisher exact tests. TCRdb itself trimmed the public reads at Q25 with fastp, ran MiXCR and retained productive beta chains. Rows merge per CDR3 protein into single entries with the most common DNA and genes. What appears here as the V and J calls and clone size reflects TCRdb's work, not the paper's. Counted in this sample were roughly 770 distinct CDR3 sequences; about 31% of them appeared once. The ten largest clones capture roughly 35% of the sample.

The sequenced sample was blood. This sequence originates from a male donor with T-cell acute lymphoblastic leukemia. The chain is made from TRBV20-1 and TRBJ1-2, and possibly TRBD1, on 5 matching bases. This receptor carries the CDR3 CSGGESKDYGYTF. The nucleotide sequence reads TGCAGTGGGGGGGAGAGTAAGGACTATGGCTACACCTTC.